This T cell receptor beta chain was recovered during a study of regulatory dendritic cells for organ transplantation. Some clones are missing from TCRdb's copy, which holds only in-frame ones; the method was immunoSEQ multiplex PCR. The table lists 30,000 to 40,000 clones, roughly 89% of them singletons. The V gene's germline CDR1 is KGHSH and CDR2 LQKENI. The CDR3 is made up of 12 amino acids. The V gene lost 8 bases and the J gene lost 3 bases, with 9 bases spanning the gap. This chain links TRBV18 with TRBJ2-3; D ambiguous. This TCR was sampled from a human donor in good health. Specimen: naive CD4+ T cells from blood. Documented subset: CD45RA+ naive T cells. The CDR3 region has the DNA TGTGCCAGCAGGACCCAGACAGATACGCAGTATTTT. This gives the protein CASRTQTDTQYF. Looking up the rest from reference TRBV18 and TRBJ2-3 gives the full variable domain: NAGVMQNPRHLVRRRGQEARLRCSPMKGHSHVYWYRQLPEEGLKFMVYLQKENIIDESGMPKERFSAEFPKEGPSILRIQQVVRGDSAAYFCASRTQTDTQYFGPGTRLTVL.